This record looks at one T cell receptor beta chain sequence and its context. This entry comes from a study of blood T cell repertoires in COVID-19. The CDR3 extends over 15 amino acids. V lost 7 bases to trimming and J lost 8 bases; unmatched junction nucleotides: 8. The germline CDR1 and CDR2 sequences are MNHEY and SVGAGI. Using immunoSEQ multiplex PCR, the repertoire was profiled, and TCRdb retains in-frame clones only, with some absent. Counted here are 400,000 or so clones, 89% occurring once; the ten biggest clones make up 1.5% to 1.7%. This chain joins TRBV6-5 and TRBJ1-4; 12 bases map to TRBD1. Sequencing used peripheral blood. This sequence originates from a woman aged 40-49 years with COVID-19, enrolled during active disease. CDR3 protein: CASTSWDRGQEKLFF. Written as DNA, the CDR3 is TGTGCCAGCACCTCCTGGGACAGGGGGCAGGAAAAACTGTTTTTT.